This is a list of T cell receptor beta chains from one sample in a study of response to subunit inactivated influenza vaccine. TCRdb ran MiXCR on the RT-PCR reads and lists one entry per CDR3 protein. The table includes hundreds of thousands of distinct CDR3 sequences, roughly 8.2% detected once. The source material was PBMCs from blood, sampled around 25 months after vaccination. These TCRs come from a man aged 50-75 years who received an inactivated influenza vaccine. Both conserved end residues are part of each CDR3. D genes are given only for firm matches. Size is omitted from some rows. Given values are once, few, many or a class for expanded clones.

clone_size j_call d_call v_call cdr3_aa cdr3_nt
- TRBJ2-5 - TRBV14 CASSQDLTAAYQETQYF TGTGCCAGCAGCCAAGATCTCACGGCAGCTTACCAAGAGACCCAGTACTTC
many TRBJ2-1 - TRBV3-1 CASSQGVPGLYNEQFF TGTGCCAGCAGCCAAGGCGTTCCAGGGCTTTACAATGAGCAGTTCTTC
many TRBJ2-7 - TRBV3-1 CASSQVDGNEQYF TGTGCCAGCAGCCAAGTTGACGGGAACGAGCAGTACTTC
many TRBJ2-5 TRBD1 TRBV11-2 CASSPGGRETQYF TGTGCCAGCAGCCCAGGGGGCCGGGAGACCCAGTACTTC
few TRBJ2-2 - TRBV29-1 CSVGQKQGVDTGELFF TGCAGCGTTGGTCAGAAACAGGGTGTGGACACCGGGGAGCTGTTTTTT
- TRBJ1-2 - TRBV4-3 CASSQQRGAGNGYTF TGCGCCAGCAGCCAACAGAGGGGAGCAGGAAATGGCTACACCTTC
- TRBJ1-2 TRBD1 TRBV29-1 CSVERGLGGYTF TGCAGCGTGGAGAGGGGGCTGGGTGGCTACACCTTC
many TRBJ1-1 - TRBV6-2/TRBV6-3 CASSSPREYLNTEAFF TGTGCCAGCAGTTCCCCGCGAGAATACCTGAACACTGAAGCTTTCTTT
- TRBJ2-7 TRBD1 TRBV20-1 CSAGIRQGYEQYF TGCAGTGCAGGAATAAGACAGGGGTACGAGCAGTACTTC
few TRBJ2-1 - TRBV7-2 CASSLDRDTYNEQFF TGTGCCAGCAGCTTAGATAGGGACACCTACAATGAGCAGTTCTTC
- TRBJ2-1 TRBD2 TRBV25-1 CASSEGLAGADYVEQFF TGTGCCAGCAGTGAGGGTCTAGCGGGAGCCGATTACGTGGAGCAGTTCTTC
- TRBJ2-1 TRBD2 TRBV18 CASSQPGLAGTNSYNEQFF TGTGCCAGCTCACAACCGGGACTAGCGGGAACCAACTCCTACAATGAGCAGTTCTTC
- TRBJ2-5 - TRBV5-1 CASSPEWGGQETQYF TGCGCCAGCAGCCCGGAGTGGGGAGGCCAAGAGACCCAGTACTTC
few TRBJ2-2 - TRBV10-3 CAISPGPNTGELFF TGTGCCATCAGTCCGGGACCTAACACCGGGGAGCTGTTTTTT
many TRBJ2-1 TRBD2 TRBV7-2 CASSLDGRDYNEQFF TGTGCCAGCAGCTTAGACGGGAGGGATTACAATGAGCAGTTCTTC
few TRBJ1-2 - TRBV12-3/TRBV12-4 CASSLAWVGYTF TGTGCCAGCAGTTTAGCGTGGGTCGGCTACACCTTC
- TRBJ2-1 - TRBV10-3 CAISESRGVSYYNEQFF TGTGCCATCAGTGAGTCCCGAGGTGTAAGCTACTACAATGAGCAGTTCTTC
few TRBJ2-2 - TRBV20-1 CSARPSGPNTGELFF TGCAGTGCTAGACCCAGCGGACCGAACACCGGGGAGCTGTTTTTT
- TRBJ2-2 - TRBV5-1 CASSPGQFDTGELFF TGCGCCAGCAGCCCCGGACAGTTCGACACCGGGGAGCTGTTTTTT
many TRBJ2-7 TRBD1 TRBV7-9 CASSLVGGDRTSYEQYF TGTGCCAGCAGCTTAGTAGGAGGGGACAGGACATCCTACGAGCAGTACTTC
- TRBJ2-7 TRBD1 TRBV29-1 CSVEGDRGSGSSYEQYF TGCAGCGTTGAAGGGGACAGGGGATCCGGAAGCTCCTACGAGCAGTACTTC